This entry concerns a single TCR beta chain. The Seattle patients joined while their infection was active and were tracked longitudinally afterward. This specimen belongs to a study of blood T cell repertoires in COVID-19. Per the original methods: Estimates of nucleated cell counts were drawn from the amplification of reference gene primers. TCRdb keeps only in-frame clones here, not all; method: immunoSEQ multiplex PCR. Clone size and the V and J calls come from that table; the DNA yielded D and trimming. The sample holds over 250,000 clones, about nine tenths seen once. The TCR originated in a woman in her thirties with COVID-19, enrolled during active disease. The sequencing sample was made of peripheral blood.

The CDR3 protein is CASSPPPGHGNTGELFF. The CDR3 nucleotides are TGTGCCAGCAGCCCGCCGCCGGGACACGGAAACACCGGGGAGCTGTTTTTT. The chain carries TRBV5-5 and TRBJ2-2; TRBD1 is a possible D gene (6 bases). V lost 4 bases, J lost 2 bases, and 18 bases lay in between. CDR1 and CDR2 (germline): SGHKS, YYEKEE (reference sequence). The CDR3 totals 17 residues.